This T cell receptor (beta chain) originates from a study of OX40 agonist ivuxolimab in advanced cancers. For the study at large: Patients in the trial were receiving intravenous ivuxolimab every 2 weeks, at doses of 0.01 to 10 mg/kg. Patients in dose escalation had liver, melanoma, kidney or head and neck cancers. Study observations and caveats: CD4+ T cells averaged fewer expanded clones than CD8+ T cells.

CDR1 and CDR2 (germline): MDHEN, SYDVKM. The V gene end was trimmed by 6 bases and the J gene end by 3 bases; junction bases not matched to a gene: 8. This CDR3 contains 15 residues. Clones were read by immunoSEQ multiplex PCR, and TCRdb kept only the in-frame ones, dropping some. The sample holds over 55,000 clones; about nine tenths are singletons and the top ten take less than 2.5%. As to this clone: Its antigen is not known.

The chain recombines TRBV28 with TRBJ2-1, with 7 bases that match TRBD1. The sample here was CD4+ or CD8+ T cells sorted from blood, taken in a trial of the OX40 agonist ivuxolimab. This sequence was found in an adult with an advanced solid tumor such as melanoma, head and neck, liver or kidney cancer. CDR3: CASRPTGKGYNEQFF. The CDR3 DNA reads as TGTGCCAGCAGGCCGACAGGGAAGGGCTACAATGAGCAGTTCTTC.